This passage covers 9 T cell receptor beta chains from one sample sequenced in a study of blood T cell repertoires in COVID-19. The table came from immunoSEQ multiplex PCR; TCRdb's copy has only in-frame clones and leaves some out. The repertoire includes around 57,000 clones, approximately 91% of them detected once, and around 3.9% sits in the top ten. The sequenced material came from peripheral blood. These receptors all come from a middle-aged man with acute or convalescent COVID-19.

CDR3 sequence (DNA): TGTGCCATCAGTGAGCCAGGGCTAGCGGGAGGATCCGGCACAGATACGCAGTATTTT. It is translated as CAISEPGLAGGSGTDTQYF. J is TRBJ2-3 and V is TRBV10-3; 11 nucleotides match TRBD2. Germline CDR1 ENHRY, CDR2 SYGVKD. With 2 bases clipped from V and 1 base from J, the junction kept 11 bases outside the gene matches. This CDR3 comprises 19 residues.

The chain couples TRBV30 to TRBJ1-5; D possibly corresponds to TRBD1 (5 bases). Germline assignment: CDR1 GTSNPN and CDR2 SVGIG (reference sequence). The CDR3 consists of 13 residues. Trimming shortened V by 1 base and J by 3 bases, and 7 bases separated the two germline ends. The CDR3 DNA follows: TGTGCCTGGAGTGGACAGACCAATCAGCCCCAGCATTTT. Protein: CAWSGQTNQPQHF.

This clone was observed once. The CDR3 nucleotides read TGTGCCAGCAGCCACCCCGGGACTAGCGGTTACGAGCAGTACTTC. Protein product: CASSHPGTSGYEQYF. The J gene is TRBJ2-7, the V gene TRBV6-2 or TRBV6-3, with 11 bases identical to TRBD2. The CDR3 has 15 amino acids. V gave up 6 bases and J gave up 4 bases; unmatched junction bases: 8. Germline V gene data show CDR1 as MNHEY and CDR2 as SVGEGT.

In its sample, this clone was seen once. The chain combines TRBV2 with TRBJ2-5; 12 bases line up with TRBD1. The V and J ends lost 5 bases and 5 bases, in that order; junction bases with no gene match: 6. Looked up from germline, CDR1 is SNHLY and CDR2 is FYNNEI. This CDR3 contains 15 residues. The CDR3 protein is CASSRGQGAGETQYF. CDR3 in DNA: TGTGCCAGCAGTAGGGGACAGGGGGCAGGGGAGACCCAGTACTTC. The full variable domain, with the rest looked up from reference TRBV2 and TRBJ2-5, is EPEVTQTPSHQVTQMGQEVILRCVPISNHLYFYWYRQILGQKVEFLVSFYNNEISEKSEIFDDQFSVERPDGSNFTLKIRSTKLEDSAMYFCASSRGQGAGETQYFGPGTRLLVL.

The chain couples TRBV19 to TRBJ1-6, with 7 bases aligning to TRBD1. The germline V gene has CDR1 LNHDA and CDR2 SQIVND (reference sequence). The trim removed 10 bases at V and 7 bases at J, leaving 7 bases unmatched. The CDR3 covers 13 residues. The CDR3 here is CATLGRGNSPLHF. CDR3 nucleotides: TGTGCCACTCTCGGCAGGGGGAATTCACCCCTCCACTTT.

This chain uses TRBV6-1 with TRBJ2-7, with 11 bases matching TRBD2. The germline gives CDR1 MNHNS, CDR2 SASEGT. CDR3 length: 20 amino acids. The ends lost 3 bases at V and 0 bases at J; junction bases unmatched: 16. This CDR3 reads CASSDGSGTSGIYYSYEQYF. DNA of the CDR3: TGTGCCAGCAGTGACGGATCCGGGACTAGCGGTATTTATTACTCCTACGAGCAGTACTTC.

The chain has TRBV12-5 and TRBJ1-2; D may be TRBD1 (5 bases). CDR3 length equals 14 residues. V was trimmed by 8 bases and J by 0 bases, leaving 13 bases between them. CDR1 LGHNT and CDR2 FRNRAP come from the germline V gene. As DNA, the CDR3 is TGTGCTAGTTGGCGGGGGGTAGCTAACTATGGCTACACCTTC. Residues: CASWRGVANYGYTF.

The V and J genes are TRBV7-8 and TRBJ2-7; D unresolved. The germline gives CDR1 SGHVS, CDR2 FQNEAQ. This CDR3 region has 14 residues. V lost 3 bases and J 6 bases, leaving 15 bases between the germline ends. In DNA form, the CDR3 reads TGTGCCAGCAGCTTTCCTTTTGGGCTTCGCGAGCAGTACTTC. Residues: CASSFPFGLREQYF.

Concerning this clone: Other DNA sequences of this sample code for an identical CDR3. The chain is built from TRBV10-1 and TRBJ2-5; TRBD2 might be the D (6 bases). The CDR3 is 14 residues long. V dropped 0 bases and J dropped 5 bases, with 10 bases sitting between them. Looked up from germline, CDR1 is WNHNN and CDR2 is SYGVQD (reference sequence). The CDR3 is CASSESPGRETQYF. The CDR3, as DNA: TGCGCCAGCAGTGAGTCCCCAGGGAGGGAGACCCAGTACTTC.